These 2 T cell receptor beta chains were sequenced from one sample in a study of early T cells in non-severe SARS-CoV-2 infection. TCRdb reprocessed the 5' RACE reads via MiXCR and lists one record per CDR3 protein. The sample shows fewer than 120,000 distinct CDR3 sequences, around an eighth of them seen only once. This sample comprised whole blood, obtained at baseline. These receptors were obtained from an adult who was a healthcare worker with PCR-confirmed SARS-CoV-2 infection or an uninfected control (not recorded which).

This clonotype was seen more than once but under ten times. The rearrangement links TRBV29-1 to TRBJ2-5; D uncertain. V was clipped by 8 bases and J by 2 bases, with 9 bases between them. The CDR3 is 11 amino acids. The germline V gene encodes CDR1 SQVTM and CDR2 ANQGSEA. CDR3 nucleotides: TGCAGCAGTGGGGTTCAAGAGACCCAGTACTTC. Residues: CSSGVQETQYF. Drawing the rest from reference TRBV29-1 and TRBJ2-5, the complete variable domain is SAVISQKPSRDICQRGTSLTIQCQVDSQVTMMFWYRQQPGQSLTLIATANQGSEATYESGFVIDKFPISRPNLTFSTLTVSNMSPEDSSIYLCSSGVQETQYFGPGTRLLVL.

This clonotype has just a few counts. The J gene is TRBJ1-2, the V gene TRBV7-9; TRBD1 might be the D (6 bases). CDR3 length: 13 amino acids. Trimming took off 5 bases at V and 4 bases at J, with 11 bases between the two ends. Per the germline V gene, CDR1 is SEHNR and CDR2 is FQNEAQ (reference sequence). In nucleotides, the CDR3 is TGTGCCAGCAGCCCCGGACAGTCCTATGGCTACACCTTC. It translates to CASSPGQSYGYTF.